These 26 T cell receptor beta chains were all obtained from the same sample, sequenced in a study of blood T cell repertoires in COVID-19. Using immunoSEQ multiplex PCR, the repertoire was profiled, and TCRdb retains in-frame clones only, with some absent. The table has 85,000 to 130,000 clones, about two thirds seen once. Sequencing was performed on peripheral blood. The receptors were sampled from a human donor with acute or convalescent COVID-19. The donor label of this sample is uncertain.

The V gene is TRBV7-2, the J gene TRBJ2-1, with D perhaps TRBD1 (6 bases). V was cut by 3 bases and J by 7 bases, with 16 bases left in between. The CDR3 covers 15 residues. Per the germline V gene, CDR1 is SGHTA and CDR2 is FQGNSA. The chain's CDR3 is CASSFRWGPGNEQFF. For the CDR3, the DNA is TGTGCCAGCAGCTTCAGGTGGGGGCCGGGGAATGAGCAGTTCTTC.

The V call is TRBV5-1, the J call TRBJ1-4, with D perhaps TRBD1 (5 bases). CDR1 and CDR2 (germline): SGHRS, YFSETQ. The CDR3 is 15 residues long. V lost 2 bases to trimming and J lost 5 bases, with 13 bases between them. The CDR3 is CASSLNVRGNEKLFF. Here the CDR3 DNA reads TGCGCCAGCAGCTTAAACGTACGGGGGAATGAAAAACTGTTTTTT.

The chain carries TRBV4-1 and TRBJ1-4; 7 bases map to TRBD1. CDR1 is MGHRA and CDR2 is YSYEKL in the germline V gene. The CDR3 loop spans 18 amino acids. The ends lost 0 bases at V and 8 bases at J; junction bases unmatched: 15. CDR3 sequence: CASSQDSLHRGSFEKLFF. The DNA for the CDR3 is TGCGCCAGCAGCCAAGATAGCCTCCACAGGGGATCCTTCGAAAAACTGTTTTTT.

The chain links TRBV6-6 to TRBJ2-2; D is perhaps TRBD1 (6 bases). Trimming took off 6 bases at V and 5 bases at J, with 10 bases between the two ends. CDR1 MNHNY and CDR2 SVGAGI come from the germline V gene (reference sequence). CDR3 length: 13 amino acids. The CDR3: CASRQGWTGELFF. The CDR3 DNA follows: TGTGCCAGCAGACAGGGTTGGACCGGGGAGCTGTTTTTT.

The sample holds a few counts of this clone. The chain couples TRBV30 to TRBJ1-4, with 8 bases identical to TRBD1. Germline V lookup: CDR1 GTSNPN, CDR2 SVGIG (reference sequence). Losses at the gene ends were 4 bases for V and 6 bases for J; bases not matched to a gene: 4. CDR3 length: 13 residues. The CDR3 is CAWTQGAYEKLFF. Here the CDR3 DNA reads TGTGCCTGGACGCAGGGGGCTTATGAAAAACTGTTTTTT. The variable domain in full, with the rest retrieved from reference TRBV30 and TRBJ1-4, is SQTIHQWPATLVQPVGSPLSLECTVEGTSNPNLYWYRQAAGRGLQLLFYSVGIGQISSEVPQNLSASRPQDRQFILSSKKLLLSDSGFYLCAWTQGAYEKLFFGSGTQLSVL.

This clone occurred many times. The chain links TRBV20-1 to TRBJ2-6, with a weak D call TRBD1 (5 bases). V lost 3 bases to trimming and J lost 1 base, with 16 bases between them. Germline-derived CDR1 and CDR2 are DFQATT and SNEGSKA (reference sequence). The CDR3 sequence is 17 residues long. CDR3 loop: CSASGAGKNSGANVLTF. In DNA, the CDR3 is TGCAGTGCTAGTGGGGCAGGGAAAAATTCTGGGGCCAACGTCCTGACTTTC.

CDR3 region: CASSLTGQVAYGYTF. The CDR3 region has the DNA TGTGCCAGCAGCTTGACTGGACAGGTCGCCTATGGCTACACCTTC. V gene TRBV7-2 combines with J gene TRBJ1-2; TRBD1 agrees at 7 bases. V shed 3 bases, J shed 4 bases, and the junction held 8 bases outside the gene matches. The germline V gene encodes CDR1 SGHTA and CDR2 FQGNSA. The CDR3 runs 15 residues.

This clone was counted between two and nine times. V and J are TRBV3-1 (or the pseudogene TRBV3-2) and TRBJ2-1; D perhaps matches TRBD2 (6 bases). In germline, CDR1 is LGHDT, CDR2 YNNKEL (reference sequence). The CDR3 runs to 13 residues. V was cut by 0 bases and J by 9 bases, with 9 bases left in between. The CDR3 region is CASSQERRGEQFF. The CDR3, as DNA: TGTGCCAGCAGCCAAGAGAGGCGGGGTGAGCAGTTCTTC.

This clone was seen a few times. The chain uses TRBV5-6 and TRBJ1-5, with D perhaps matching TRBD1 (6 bases). CDR1 and CDR2 from the germline V gene are SGHDT and YYEEEE. This CDR3 comprises 15 residues. The V gene lost 5 bases and the J gene lost 0 bases, with 12 bases spanning the gap. The CDR3, as DNA: TGTGCCAGCAGTAAGACAGGTCATAGCAATCAGCCCCAGCATTTT. Encoded protein: CASSKTGHSNQPQHF. The variable domain in full, with the rest retrieved from reference TRBV5-6 and TRBJ1-5, is DAGVTQSPTHLIKTRGQQVTLRCSPKSGHDTVSWYQQALGQGPQFIFQYYEEEERQRGNFPDRFSGHQFPNYSSELNVNALLLGDSALYLCASSKTGHSNQPQHFGDGTRLSIL.

In this sample, this clone turned up a few times. The V and J genes are TRBV24-1 and TRBJ2-5; the match to TRBD1 covers 11 bases. V dropped 4 bases and J dropped 8; count of bases not matched to a gene: 11. The CDR3 is 16 amino acids. CDR1 and CDR2 from the germline V gene are KGHDR and SFDVKD. CDR3 nucleotide sequence: TGTGCCACCAGTGACAACCGCGTAGGACAGGGGGCAACCCAGTACTTC. This sequence encodes CATSDNRVGQGATQYF.

This clone was seen a few times. V gene TRBV6-5 combines with J gene TRBJ1-1, with D unresolved. Trimming cost V 7 bases and J 8 bases, with 17 bases left between them. The germline gives CDR1 MNHEY, CDR2 SVGAGI. The CDR3 is 13 amino acids. CDR3 bases: TGTGCCAGCACAGGCTCCACGGGGAAGGAAGCTTTCTTT. Its translation is CASTGSTGKEAFF.

The V gene is TRBV5-1, the J gene TRBJ1-6, with D unresolved. Trimming shortened V by 4 bases and J by 2 bases, and 7 bases separated the two germline ends. The germline CDR1 and CDR2 sequences are SGHRS and YFSETQ. The CDR3 is made up of 14 amino acids. The CDR3: CASSQDTYNSPLHF. CDR3 sequence (DNA): TGCGCCAGCAGCCAGGATACCTATAATTCACCCCTCCACTTT.

The chain couples TRBV24-1 to TRBJ2-2; possible D gene TRBD2, 6 bases. V shed 4 bases and J shed 1 base, with 9 bases lying between them. Per germline, CDR1 KGHDR and CDR2 SFDVKD. The length of the CDR3 is 15 residues. This CDR3 reads CATSEGGMNTGELFF. Here the CDR3 DNA reads TGTGCCACCAGTGAAGGAGGGATGAACACCGGGGAGCTGTTTTTT.

There are a few counts of this clone. Compared with germline, one end of the junction differs, possibly owing to a read error. The chain uses TRBV24-1 and TRBJ1-1, with D possibly TRBD1 on 5 matching bases. CDR1 and CDR2 from the germline V gene are KGHDR and SFDVKD. The CDR3 runs to 12 residues. The CDR3 protein is CATAQGNSEAFF. The DNA of the CDR3 is TGTGCCACCGCGCAGGGAAACAGTGAAGCTTTCTTT.

The chain joins TRBV28 to TRBJ1-4; 9 bases are shared with TRBD1. The CDR3 is made up of 15 amino acids. Trimming cost V 9 bases and J 4 bases; bases outside gene matches: 9. Germline-derived CDR1 and CDR2 are MDHEN and SYDVKM. CDR3 DNA: TGTGCCAGTACATATAACAGGGGGCTTAATGAAAAACTGTTTTTT. It encodes CASTYNRGLNEKLFF.

The chain recombines TRBV5-1 with TRBJ2-7, with D maybe TRBD1 (5 bases). From germline, CDR1 is SGHRS and CDR2 YFSETQ. V was clipped by 0 bases and J by 2 bases, with 12 bases between them. CDR3 length: 15 amino acids. CDR3 sequence: CASSLVDTLTYEQYF. CDR3 sequence (DNA): TGCGCCAGCAGCTTGGTGGACACCCTTACCTACGAGCAGTACTTC.

This chain links TRBV2 with TRBJ1-6, with a tentative D call TRBD1 (6 bases). The V end lost 0 bases, the J end lost 6 bases, and 12 bases lay between the germline ends. The CDR3 length is 16 residues. The germline V gene encodes CDR1 SNHLY and CDR2 FYNNEI. CDR3 nucleotides: TGTGCCAGCAGTGAAGCGCCCACAGGGCTTAATTCACCCCTCCACTTT. Its protein product is CASSEAPTGLNSPLHF.

The rearrangement joins TRBV25-1 to TRBJ2-7, with D perhaps matching TRBD1 (6 bases). The V end lost 6 bases, the J end lost 1 base, and 19 bases lay between the germline ends. Per germline, CDR1 MGHDK and CDR2 SYGVNS. CDR3 length equals 16 residues. The CDR3 bases are TGTGCCAGCAGAAACACCGAGAACAGGGATTCCTACGAGCAGTACTTC. Amino acid sequence: CASRNTENRDSYEQYF.

The rearrangement joins TRBV19 to TRBJ2-1; 8 bases are a match to TRBD2. The ends lost 7 bases at V and 6 bases at J; junction bases unmatched: 5. From germline, CDR1 is LNHDA and CDR2 SQIVND (reference sequence). The CDR3 totals 13 residues. Here the CDR3 reads CASNERGGNEQFF. In DNA, the CDR3 is TGTGCCAGTAACGAACGGGGGGGCAATGAGCAGTTCTTC.

The CDR3 sequence is CASSPGHSNQPQHF. DNA of the CDR3: TGTGCCAGCTCACCCGGACATAGCAATCAGCCCCAGCATTTT. The rearrangement uses TRBV18 and TRBJ1-5; maybe TRBD1 (5 bases). The CDR3 extends over 14 amino acids. V was shortened by 3 bases and J by 0 bases, with 6 bases between the two germline ends. Germline CDR1 reads KGHSH; CDR2 reads LQKENI.

The chain is built from TRBV10-3 and TRBJ2-7; unclear D gene. The CDR3 totals 12 residues. The germline V gene has CDR1 ENHRY and CDR2 SYGVKD. Trimming removed 2 bases from V and 4 bases from J, with 6 bases in between. The CDR3 sequence is CAISEVGYEQYV. The CDR3 nucleotides read TGTGCCATCAGTGAGGTCGGGTACGAGCAGTACGTC.

The rearrangement uses TRBV7-9 and TRBJ2-3; a weak D match, TRBD2 (6 bases). The CDR3 is made up of 14 amino acids. V lost 5 bases and J lost 2, with 11 bases in between. From germline, CDR1 is SEHNR and CDR2 FQNEAQ (reference sequence). The DNA of the CDR3 is TGTGCCAGCAGCCAATCGGGGGTCACAGATACGCAGTATTTT. Its protein product is CASSQSGVTDTQYF.

CDR3 nucleotides: TGTGCCAGCAGCTTACAGTATATTGGAAACACCATATATTTT. Protein product: CASSLQYIGNTIYF. The chain employs TRBV11-2 and TRBJ1-3, with no clear D. The CDR3 is 14 amino acids. Between the trimmed V and J ends, which lost 2 bases and 3 bases, there was a span of 8 bases. Germline CDR1 reads SGHAT; CDR2 reads FQNNGV.

This clone was recorded once. This chain uses TRBV5-1 with TRBJ1-3, with D unclear. V lost 0 bases and J 6 bases, leaving 16 bases between the germline ends. Germline assignment: CDR1 SGHRS and CDR2 YFSETQ. The CDR3 runs 16 residues. CDR3 in amino acids: CASSLAGLQTQNTIYF. The CDR3 nucleotides are TGCGCCAGCAGCTTGGCCGGATTACAGACCCAAAACACCATATATTTT.

The rearrangement uses TRBV15 and TRBJ1-3, with D hard to call. This CDR3 is built from 14 residues. With 5 bases removed from V and 0 bases from J, the gap between germline ends came to 8 bases. The germline V gene has CDR1 LNHNV and CDR2 YYDKDF (reference sequence). CDR3 nucleotides: TGTGCCACCAGCCACAGAAGCTCTGGAAACACCATATATTTT. This sequence encodes CATSHRSSGNTIYF.

The chain links TRBV28 to TRBJ1-1; D gene uncertain. The V end lost 5 bases, the J end lost 4 bases, and 8 bases lay between the germline ends. Germline CDR1 is MDHEN and CDR2 is SYDVKM. This CDR3 has 12 residues. The CDR3 nucleotides read TGTGCCAGCAGTCGCGGGAGCACTGAAGCTTTCTTT. Translated: CASSRGSTEAFF.